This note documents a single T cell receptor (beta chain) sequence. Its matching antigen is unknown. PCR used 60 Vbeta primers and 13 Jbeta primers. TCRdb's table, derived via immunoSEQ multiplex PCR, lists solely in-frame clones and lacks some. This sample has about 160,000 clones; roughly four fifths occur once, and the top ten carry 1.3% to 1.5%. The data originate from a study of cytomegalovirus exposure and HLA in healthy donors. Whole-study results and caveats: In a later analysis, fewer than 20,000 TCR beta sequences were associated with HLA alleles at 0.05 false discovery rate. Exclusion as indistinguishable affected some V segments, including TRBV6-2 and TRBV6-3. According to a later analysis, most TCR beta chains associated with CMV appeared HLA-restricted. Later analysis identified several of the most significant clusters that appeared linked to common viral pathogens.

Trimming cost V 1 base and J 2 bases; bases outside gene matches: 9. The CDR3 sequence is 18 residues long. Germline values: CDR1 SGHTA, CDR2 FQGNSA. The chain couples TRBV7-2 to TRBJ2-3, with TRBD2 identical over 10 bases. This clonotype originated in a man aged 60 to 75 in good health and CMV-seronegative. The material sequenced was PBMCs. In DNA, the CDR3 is TGTGCCAGCAGCTTAGTGGCCCTAGCGGGGGTGAACACAGATACGCAGTATTTT. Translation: CASSLVALAGVNTDTQYF.